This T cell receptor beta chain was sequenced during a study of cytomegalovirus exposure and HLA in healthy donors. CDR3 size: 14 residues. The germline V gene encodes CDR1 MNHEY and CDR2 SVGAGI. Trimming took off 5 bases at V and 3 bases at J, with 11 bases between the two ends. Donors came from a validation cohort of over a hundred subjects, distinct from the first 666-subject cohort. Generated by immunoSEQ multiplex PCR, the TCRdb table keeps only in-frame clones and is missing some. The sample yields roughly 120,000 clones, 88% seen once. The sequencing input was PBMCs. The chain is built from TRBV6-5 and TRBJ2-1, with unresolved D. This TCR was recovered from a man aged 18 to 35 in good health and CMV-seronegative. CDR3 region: CASSDDLNYNEQFF. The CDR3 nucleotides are TGTGCCAGCAGTGACGACTTGAACTACAATGAGCAGTTCTTC.